The 23 T cell receptor beta chains reported below all come from one sample, sequenced in a study of blood T cells in healthy people across ages (dated by TCRdb to between 2014 and 2017). The library was prepared using 5' RACE. The reads were generated on an Illumina HiSeq 2500. The second PCR ran for about 6 to 12 cycles and used a J-beta primer mix along with a sample-barcoded 5' primer. Using fastp at Q25 and MiXCR, TCRdb reprocessed the public reads and kept productive beta chains. Every entry covers one CDR3 protein and lists the most common genes and DNA from its rows. Recorded for this sample are around 870,000 distinct CDR3 sequences; more than 25% of them occurred a single time. The ten biggest clones cover 15% to 20% of the sample. What was sequenced was blood. These receptors were taken from an elderly woman in good health.

The chain carries TRBV2 and TRBJ2-5; either TRBD1 or TRBD2 may supply D (5 bases each). Trimming left V 4 bases short and J 5 bases short, with 11 bases between. Per germline, CDR1 SNHLY and CDR2 FYNNEI. The CDR3 runs 13 residues. CDR3 sequence reads: CASSGGTWETQYF. The CDR3 DNA reads TGTGCCAGCAGTGGGGGGACGTGGGAGACCCAGTACTTC.

This clonotype was picked up a small number of times. Mismatch with germline at one junction end may stem from a read error. This chain uses TRBV6-2 or TRBV6-3 with TRBJ2-1; D call uncertain. The germline V gene has CDR1 MNHEY and CDR2 SVGEGT. The CDR3 spans 13 residues. CDR3 sequence (DNA): TGTGCCAGCAGTCACTCAGGCGAATTTGAGCAGTTCTTC. Translated, it gives CASSHSGEFEQFF.

This clonotype was observed a handful of times. The chain employs TRBV7-9 and TRBJ2-7; maybe TRBD2 (6 bases). With the DNA end fitting TRBJ2-5 better, the J assignment may be wrong. There are 14 residues in the CDR3. From germline, CDR1 is SEHNR and CDR2 FQNEAQ (reference sequence). In nucleotides, the CDR3 is TGTGCCAGCAGCTTAAGCGGGTTGGTGGAGACCCAGTACTTC. This sequence encodes CASSLSGLVETQYF.

The chain has TRBV7-2 and TRBJ2-1; the D is unclear. Germline V gene data show CDR1 as SGHTA and CDR2 as FQGNSA. Trimming cost V 6 bases and J 10 bases, with 13 bases left between them. The CDR3 runs to 12 residues. The CDR3 sequence is CASSRSYGEQFF. The DNA for the CDR3 is TGTGCCAGCAGTCGTTCGTACGGGGAGCAGTTCTTC.

This clonotype showed up many times. The chain recombines TRBV29-1 with TRBJ2-1; 9 positions match TRBD2. The junction had 5 bases not matched to a gene; V was cut back by 2 bases and J by 6 bases. CDR3 length equals 14 residues. CDR1 and CDR2 (germline): SQVTM, ANQGSEA. The CDR3 DNA is TGCAGCGTTGAACGGGGCGGGGGGGGCAATGAGCAGTTCTTC. Protein: CSVERGGGGNEQFF.

This clonotype was seen many times. V gene TRBV3-1 combines with J gene TRBJ1-2; D gene ambiguous. CDR1 is LGHDT and CDR2 is YNNKEL in the germline V gene (reference sequence). Trimming shortened V by 4 bases and J by 6 bases, and 9 bases separated the two germline ends. The CDR3 has 12 amino acids. CDR3 sequence: CASSLSRDGYTF. The CDR3 nucleotides are TGTGCCAGCAGCCTATCAAGGGATGGCTACACCTTC.

Details on this clonotype: Just one base apart from a much larger clone, this may be a read error. The chain employs TRBV18 and TRBJ2-1; D is uncertain. CDR3 length: 16 amino acids. Germline loops: CDR1 KGHSH, CDR2 LQKENI. The CDR3: CASSPSRLRAYNERFF. The CDR3 coding sequence is TGTGCCAGCTCACCAAGTCGGCTGAGAGCCTACAATGAGCGGTTCTTC.

Notes on this clonotype: A read error is possible here, since a much larger clone lies one base away. The V call is TRBV28, the J call TRBJ2-7, with 7 bases identical to TRBD1. This CDR3 contains 14 residues. Looked up from germline, CDR1 is MDHEN and CDR2 is SYDVKM. The V segment lost 11 bases and the J segment 2 bases; nucleotides outside the gene matches: 12. The DNA for the CDR3 is TGTGCCGTCTCCATCCGGGACAGACCCTACGAGCAGTACTTC. It specifies CAVSIRDRPYEQYF.

In its sample, this clonotype was seen many times. V usage is TRBV5-6 and J usage is TRBJ2-5, with 10 bases that match TRBD2. Germline CDR1 and CDR2: SGHDT and YYEEEE. This CDR3 is built from 15 residues. Germline trimming cut 0 bases from V and 4 bases from J; bases unmatched to any gene: 3. The CDR3 sequence: CASSLALAGLETQYF. Written as DNA, the CDR3 is TGTGCCAGCAGCTTGGCACTAGCGGGGTTAGAGACCCAGTACTTC.

This clonotype was seen more than once but under ten times. This may stem from a read error, because a much larger clone lies one nucleotide away. The chain carries TRBV7-2 and TRBJ2-5; 12 bases agree with TRBD2. The CDR3 consists of 15 residues. With 8 bases clipped from V and 11 bases from J, the junction kept 15 bases outside the gene matches. Per germline, CDR1 SGHTA and CDR2 FQGNSA. The chain's CDR3 is CASSVPTSGGYEQYF. The CDR3 coding sequence is TGTGCCAGCTCCGTCCCGACTAGCGGGGGCTATGAGCAGTACTTC.

This clonotype was detected ten times or more. The chain links TRBV20-1 to TRBJ2-7; TRBD1 might be the D (5 bases). Germline loops: CDR1 DFQATT, CDR2 SNEGSKA (reference sequence). The length of the CDR3 is 16 residues. Trimming removed 3 bases from V and 2 bases from J, with 20 bases in between. CDR3 residues: CSASGIGQGSTYEQYF. CDR3 DNA sequence: TGCAGTGCTAGCGGAATTGGCCAGGGATCTACCTACGAGCAGTACTTC.

V and J are TRBV5-1 and TRBJ2-3; D uncertain. CDR1 is SGHRS, CDR2 YFSETQ, per germline. Trimming cost V 3 bases and J 4 bases, with 15 bases left between them. The CDR3 has 15 residues. The CDR3 protein is CASSSQDPRADTQYF. In nucleotides, the CDR3 is TGCGCCAGCAGCTCGCAGGACCCTCGGGCAGATACGCAGTATTTT.

The gene calls are TRBV10-3 and TRBJ2-1; 13 bases map to TRBD2. The CDR3 length is 16 residues. With 3 bases clipped from V and 7 bases from J, the junction kept 6 bases outside the gene matches. Germline V lookup: CDR1 ENHRY, CDR2 SYGVKD. CDR3 sequence (DNA): TGTGCCATCAGTGAAGGGACTAGCGGGACATGGAATGAGCAGTTCTTC. This encodes CAISEGTSGTWNEQFF.

This clonotype came up a few times. The gene calls are TRBV5-1 and TRBJ1-5; 8 nucleotides align to TRBD1. V was clipped by 4 bases and J by 3 bases; unmatched bases: 6. Germline lookup yields CDR1 SGHRS and CDR2 YFSETQ. The CDR3 consists of 15 residues. The CDR3 loop reads CASSPQGGNNQPQHF. The DNA of the CDR3 is TGCGCCAGCAGCCCACAGGGGGGTAACAATCAGCCCCAGCATTTT.

As regards this clonotype: A much larger clone differs from this one at a single base, so this may be a read error. V usage is TRBV20-1 and J usage is TRBJ1-2; D is unclear. Between the trimmed V and J ends, which lost 5 bases and 0 bases, there was a span of 16 bases. The V gene's germline CDR1 is DFQATT and CDR2 SNEGSKA (reference sequence). The CDR3 length is 15 residues. CDR3 residues: CSASTSESPNYGYTF. CDR3 bases: TGCAGTGCTTCCACCTCAGAATCTCCTAACTATGGCTACACCTTC.

This clonotype was observed at least ten times. The gene calls are TRBV20-1 and TRBJ2-1; 8 bases fit TRBD1. Germline CDR1 DFQATT, CDR2 SNEGSKA (reference sequence). The length of the CDR3 is 15 residues. Trimming took 6 bases from V and 2 from J; bases not matched to a gene: 9. The CDR3, as DNA: TGCAGTGCCAAAACCGGGACAGGTACCTACAATGAGCAGTTCTTC. It specifies CSAKTGTGTYNEQFF.

The gene calls are TRBV6-5 and TRBJ1-1; 8 bases match TRBD1. This CDR3 contains 16 residues. V was pared by 7 bases and J by 7 bases, with 17 bases of the junction left unmatched. Germline V gene lookup returns CDR1 MNHEY and CDR2 SVGAGI. CDR3: CASTLRPASGTGEAFF. DNA for the CDR3: TGTGCCAGCACCTTAAGGCCAGCGTCCGGGACAGGTGAAGCTTTCTTT.

This clonotype was found many times. CDR3 amino acids: CASSLAGVGIVQYF. In nucleotides, the CDR3 is TGTGCCAGCAGCTTAGCGGGTGTAGGAATTGTTCAGTACTTC. The rearrangement joins TRBV7-9 to TRBJ2-4; D ambiguous. The CDR3 is made up of 14 amino acids. The germline V gene has CDR1 SEHNR and CDR2 FQNEAQ (reference sequence). Trimming stripped 0 bases from V and 11 bases from J, with 14 bases between.

On this clonotype: It may be a read error: a sequence one base away is much more abundant. The rearrangement links TRBV6-2 or TRBV6-3 to TRBJ2-4; D tentatively reads TRBD1 or TRBD2 (5 bases each). The CDR3 spans 16 residues. V was cut by 5 bases and J by 0 bases, with 14 bases left in between. Germline V gene sequence: CDR1 MNHEY, CDR2 SVGEGT. The CDR3 nucleotides are TGTGCCAGCAGTCGGGACCTAACCCTAGCCAAAAACATTCAGTACTTC. Translated: CASSRDLTLAKNIQYF.

Comment on this clonotype: Given a much more abundant clone one base away, this may be a read error. The chain combines TRBV6-6 with TRBJ2-7, with 7 positions matching TRBD1. CDR3 length: 16 amino acids. Germline CDR1 and CDR2: MNHNY and SVGAGI (reference sequence). CDR3 amino acids: CVSNLNPGTAAYEQYF. The CDR3 DNA reads as TGTGTCAGCAACTTGAACCCGGGGACAGCGGCCTACGAGCAGTACTTC.

The chain has TRBV6-2 or TRBV6-3 and TRBJ2-2; 10 nucleotides match TRBD2. Germline values: CDR1 MNHEY, CDR2 SVGEGT. The CDR3 spans 18 residues. Trimming at V came to 1 base and at J to 2 bases, leaving 7 bases not matched to a gene. The CDR3 region is CASSYWLAGALNTGELFF. For the CDR3, the DNA is TGTGCCAGCAGTTACTGGCTAGCGGGGGCCTTAAACACCGGGGAGCTGTTTTTT.

The sample holds many counts of this clonotype. The V call is TRBV5-1, the J call TRBJ2-5; D possibly corresponds to TRBD1 (7 bases). V was clipped by 0 bases and J by 7 bases, with 22 bases between them. From germline, CDR1 is SGHRS and CDR2 YFSETQ. This CDR3 is 17 amino acids long. CDR3 amino acids: CASSLAVGRGESGTQYF. CDR3 nucleotide sequence: TGCGCCAGCAGCTTGGCCGTTGGCAGGGGGGAGTCGGGGACCCAGTACTTC.

There are many counts of this clonotype. The V and J genes are TRBV5-1 and TRBJ1-2; unclear D gene. Germline-derived CDR1 and CDR2 are SGHRS and YFSETQ. V dropped 0 bases and J dropped 7 bases, with 10 bases sitting between them. The CDR3 is 13 residues long. In nucleotides, the CDR3 is TGCGCCAGCAGCTTGGCCCAGGCTCGTGGCTACACCTTC. Translation gives CASSLAQARGYTF.